The 25 T cell receptor beta chains given below trace back to one sample, sequenced in a study of cytomegalovirus exposure and HLA in healthy donors. Researchers ran the PCR with 60 Vbeta and 13 Jbeta primers. The assay was immunoSEQ multiplex PCR, and TCRdb's table has in-frame clones only and misses some. The sample includes under 200,000 clones, about four fifths seen only once; the top ten take about 1.7%. Sequenced: PBMCs. These receptors were taken from a woman aged 18-29 years in good health and CMV-seronegative.

The J gene is TRBJ2-7, the V gene TRBV15; D unclear. Trimming shortened V by 0 bases and J by 5 bases, and 11 bases separated the two germline ends. The CDR3 covers 14 residues. The germline CDR1 and CDR2 sequences are LNHNV and YYDKDF (reference sequence). CDR3 loop: CATSREASPNEQYF. The CDR3 coding sequence is TGTGCCACCAGCAGAGAAGCTAGTCCCAACGAGCAGTACTTC.

This chain connects TRBV4-2 to TRBJ2-1, with 12 bases that match TRBD2. The CDR3 contains 17 residues. CDR1 LGHNA and CDR2 YNFKEQ come from the germline V gene. Trimming cost V 2 bases and J 5 bases; bases outside gene matches: 7. The CDR3 DNA sequence: TGTGCCAGCAGCCAATCAACTAGCGGGAGGAGTAACAATGAGCAGTTCTTC. Translation gives CASSQSTSGRSNNEQFF.

The genes are TRBV9 and TRBJ2-1; the match to TRBD2 covers 7 bases. The V gene end was trimmed by 4 bases and the J gene end by 7 bases; junction bases not matched to a gene: 8. This CDR3 contains 14 residues. Germline V lookup: CDR1 SGDLS, CDR2 YYNGEE. CDR3 residues: CASSYLTAGNEQFF. Written as DNA, the CDR3 is TGTGCCAGCAGCTATCTTACAGCGGGGAATGAGCAGTTCTTC.

The chain employs TRBV4-3 and TRBJ2-6; possibly TRBD1 for D (5 bases). Germline V gene data show CDR1 as LGHNA and CDR2 as YSLEER. This CDR3 has 17 residues. V was cut by 0 bases and J by 0 bases, with 9 bases left in between. CDR3 residues: CASSQDWGFSGANVLTF. Written as DNA, the CDR3 is TGCGCCAGCAGCCAAGATTGGGGCTTCTCTGGGGCCAACGTCCTGACTTTC.

The CDR3, as DNA: TGCGCCAGCAGCCAAGACAGGGTTTCAGGGTTAAGTGAGCAGTTCTTC. Residues: CASSQDRVSGLSEQFF. V usage is TRBV4-1 and J usage is TRBJ2-1, with D possibly TRBD1 on 5 matching bases. Germline V gene sequence: CDR1 MGHRA, CDR2 YSYEKL. The CDR3 loop spans 16 amino acids. Trimming shortened V by 0 bases and J by 9 bases, and 18 bases separated the two germline ends.

The chain joins TRBV29-1 to TRBJ2-2; D is uncertain. Germline V gene data show CDR1 as SQVTM and CDR2 as ANQGSEA. The V end lost 7 bases, the J end lost 6 bases, and 15 bases lay between the germline ends. The CDR3 contains 13 residues. CDR3 nucleotide sequence: TGCAGCGCCCCCCTAGTGCCGGCCGGGGAGCTGTTTTTT. Its protein is CSAPLVPAGELFF.

This chain's CDR3 is CASSPRGSEQFF. CDR3 nucleotide sequence: TGTGCCAGCAGTCCCCGCGGGTCCGAGCAGTTCTTC. The chain employs TRBV6-1 and TRBJ2-1; TRBD2 is a possible D gene (5 bases). CDR3 length: 12 amino acids. Germline V gene sequence: CDR1 MNHNS, CDR2 SASEGT. V lost 5 bases to trimming and J lost 10 bases, with 12 bases between them.

The V gene is TRBV4-1, the J gene TRBJ2-3, with 8 positions matching TRBD2. Germline CDR1 MGHRA, CDR2 YSYEKL. The trim removed 4 bases at V and 3 bases at J, leaving 6 bases unmatched. This CDR3 region has 15 residues. The CDR3 DNA is TGCGCCAGCAGCCGACTAGCGTTAGGGACAGATACGCAGTATTTT. Its translation is CASSRLALGTDTQYF.

The chain carries TRBV5-1 and TRBJ2-2, with 13 bases matching TRBD2. This CDR3 comprises 16 residues. Germline V gives CDR1 SGHRS, CDR2 YFSETQ. Trimming cost V 5 bases and J 3 bases; bases outside gene matches: 4. The CDR3 sequence: CASSPGLAGHTGELFF. The CDR3 nucleotides are TGCGCCAGCAGTCCGGGACTAGCGGGACACACCGGGGAGCTGTTTTTT.

This clone has just a few counts. V and J are TRBV27 and TRBJ1-2, with TRBD1 matching over 9 bases. CDR1 is MNHEY and CDR2 is SMNVEV in the germline V gene (reference sequence). The CDR3 is made up of 15 amino acids. With 8 bases clipped from V and 6 bases from J, the junction kept 13 bases outside the gene matches. The CDR3 DNA is TGTGCCAGCCGTCGGCCTGGGACAGGGAATAATGGCTACACCTTC. This sequence encodes CASRRPGTGNNGYTF.

This clone was observed a single time. The chain couples TRBV6-5 to TRBJ2-7; perhaps TRBD1 as D (5 bases). The CDR3 length is 15 residues. The germline V gene encodes CDR1 MNHEY and CDR2 SVGAGI. V lost 6 bases, J lost 2 bases, and 17 bases lay in between. CDR3 sequence: CASREQAFPPYEQYF. The CDR3 DNA follows: TGTGCCAGCAGGGAACAGGCCTTCCCTCCCTACGAGCAGTACTTC.

This sequence joins TRBV7-2 and TRBJ1-5; perhaps TRBD1 as D (6 bases). V gave up 4 bases and J gave up 2 bases, with 12 bases separating them. Germline CDR1 reads SGHTA; CDR2 reads FQGNSA. The CDR3 runs to 15 residues. CDR3 amino acids: CASSSLGGGNQPQHF. The CDR3 DNA reads TGTGCCAGCAGCTCTTTAGGGGGGGGCAATCAGCCCCAGCATTTT.

This chain uses TRBV4-2 with TRBJ2-3; TRBD2 matches at 7 bases. The V gene's germline CDR1 is LGHNA and CDR2 YNFKEQ. J gave up 5 bases and V 1 base, and 6 bases lay outside the gene matches. There are 15 residues in the CDR3. In DNA, the CDR3 is TGTGCCAGCAGCCAAGTCGCTGGGGGGGAAGATACGCAGTATTTT. This sequence encodes CASSQVAGGEDTQYF.

The chain combines TRBV6-5 with TRBJ1-1, with a weak D call TRBD1 (5 bases). Trimming cost V 5 bases and J 11 bases, with 18 bases left between them. Per germline, CDR1 MNHEY and CDR2 SVGAGI. The CDR3 sequence is 13 residues long. The CDR3 DNA reads as TGTGCCAGCAGTATTGGGGGAGGGGCCAGGGCTTTCTTT. Translating gives CASSIGGGARAFF.

The genes are TRBV27 and TRBJ1-1; D perhaps matches TRBD1 (5 bases). Germline V gene lookup returns CDR1 MNHEY and CDR2 SMNVEV (reference sequence). Trimming shortened V by 0 bases and J by 0 bases, and 8 bases separated the two germline ends. The CDR3 contains 15 residues. CDR3 sequence (DNA): TGTGCCAGCAGTTTATCCTCAGGGCTGAACACTGAAGCTTTCTTT. Protein sequence: CASSLSSGLNTEAFF.

The chain is built from TRBV6-6 and TRBJ2-7, with 9 bases that match TRBD1. The length of the CDR3 is 14 residues. Losses at the gene ends were 5 bases for V and 5 bases for J; bases not matched to a gene: 7. Germline lookup yields CDR1 MNHNY and CDR2 SVGAGI (reference sequence). The CDR3, as DNA: TGTGCCAGCAGTCCCCGGACAGGGGATCACGAGCAGTACTTC. It is translated as CASSPRTGDHEQYF.

This clone was seen more than once but under ten times. J is TRBJ2-5 and V is TRBV5-1; 7 bases fit TRBD2. From germline, CDR1 is SGHRS and CDR2 YFSETQ. This CDR3 region has 16 residues. Unmatched junction bases numbered 15, after V lost 5 bases and J lost 5 bases. CDR3 nucleotide sequence: TGCGCCAGCAGACCGCGACCGGGACTAACGGGGGAGACCCAGTACTTC. This gives the protein CASRPRPGLTGETQYF.

This chain uses TRBV25-1 with TRBJ2-1, with 8 nucleotides matching TRBD2. V was clipped by 3 bases and J by 10 bases; unmatched bases: 14. The CDR3 contains 16 residues. Germline CDR1 reads MGHDK; CDR2 reads SYGVNS. The CDR3 loop reads CASSDPGLAGYEEQFF. CDR3 sequence (DNA): TGTGCCAGCAGTGACCCCGGATTAGCGGGATATGAAGAGCAGTTCTTC.

The chain links TRBV27 to TRBJ2-1; the D is unclear. With 4 bases removed from V and 8 bases from J, the gap between germline ends came to 9 bases. This CDR3 comprises 12 residues. Germline-derived CDR1 and CDR2 are MNHEY and SMNVEV (reference sequence). The CDR3 DNA follows: TGTGCCAGCAGTTCCCCGTCCGATGAGCAGTTCTTC. It yields the protein CASSSPSDEQFF.

This chain connects TRBV27 to TRBJ2-7; the match to TRBD1 covers 7 bases. Germline V lookup: CDR1 MNHEY, CDR2 SMNVEV (reference sequence). V was pared by 5 bases and J by 2 bases, with 6 bases of the junction left unmatched. CDR3 size: 14 residues. The CDR3 is CASSRAGGAYEQYF. In DNA form, the CDR3 reads TGTGCCAGCAGTCGCGCAGGGGGTGCCTACGAGCAGTACTTC.

This clone was detected only once. The V gene is TRBV4-2, the J gene TRBJ1-1; 9 bases align to TRBD1. CDR3 length equals 17 residues. Germline trimming cut 2 bases from V and 0 bases from J; bases unmatched to any gene: 7. The germline V gene encodes CDR1 LGHNA and CDR2 YNFKEQ. For the CDR3, the DNA is TGTGCCAGCAGCCAACCCGGGACAGGGATTCTGAACACTGAAGCTTTCTTT. Amino acid sequence: CASSQPGTGILNTEAFF.

The chain combines TRBV28 with TRBJ2-7; TRBD1 is a possible D gene (6 bases). Germline CDR1 is MDHEN and CDR2 is SYDVKM. The CDR3 has 11 residues. Trimming stripped 5 bases from V and 10 bases from J, with 12 bases between. CDR3 DNA: TGTGCCAGCAGTCCCCGGGACATCCAGTACTTC. Protein product: CASSPRDIQYF.

This chain connects TRBV2 to TRBJ1-2; D is possibly TRBD1 (6 bases). V was clipped by 2 bases and J by 4 bases, with 17 bases between them. Germline V lookup: CDR1 SNHLY, CDR2 FYNNEI. The CDR3 totals 16 residues. In DNA form, the CDR3 reads TGTGCCAGCAGTGAATCCCCAGGGGACGGCTCCTATGGCTACACCTTC. Translation gives CASSESPGDGSYGYTF.

V usage is TRBV30 and J usage is TRBJ2-5; D unresolved. This CDR3 has 12 residues. Trimming pared 0 bases from V and 0 bases from J, leaving 2 bases between. In germline, CDR1 is GTSNPN, CDR2 SVGIG (reference sequence). CDR3 loop: CAWSVNQETQYF. The CDR3 DNA reads as TGTGCCTGGAGTGTTAACCAAGAGACCCAGTACTTC. The whole variable domain, remainder taken from reference TRBV30 and TRBJ2-5, is SQTIHQWPATLVQPVGSPLSLECTVEGTSNPNLYWYRQAAGRGLQLLFYSVGIGQISSEVPQNLSASRPQDRQFILSSKKLLLSDSGFYLCAWSVNQETQYFGPGTRLLVL.

The genes are TRBV4-1 and TRBJ2-2; 9 bases agree with TRBD2. The germline gives CDR1 MGHRA, CDR2 YSYEKL. CDR3 size: 21 residues. With 3 bases clipped from V and 4 bases from J, the junction kept 21 bases outside the gene matches. CDR3 sequence reads: CASSQAAGGLDAYSSTGELFF. The CDR3 DNA sequence: TGCGCCAGCAGCCAGGCGGCGGGGGGGCTAGACGCTTATAGTAGCACCGGGGAGCTGTTTTTT.